What follows are 6 T cell receptor beta chains derived from one specimen sequenced in a study of cytomegalovirus exposure and HLA in healthy donors. The PCR ran on 60 Vbeta and 13 Jbeta primers. Sequencing used immunoSEQ multiplex PCR; TCRdb keeps in-frame clones, though not all of them. The table records some 130,000 clones, about four fifths of them present only once. Sequenced sample: PBMCs. The receptors here all came from a man younger than 40 in good health.

This sequence joins TRBV4-3 and TRBJ1-2; 8 bases agree with TRBD1. Trimming removed 4 bases from V and 1 base from J; junction bases left unmatched: 5. The CDR3 is made up of 15 amino acids. Germline V gives CDR1 LGHNA, CDR2 YSLEER. As DNA, the CDR3 is TGCGCCAGCAGCCCAGGACAGGGCATTAACTATGGCTACACCTTC. This translates into CASSPGQGINYGYTF.

This chain connects TRBV4-3 to TRBJ1-5; possibly TRBD1 for D (5 bases). In germline, CDR1 is LGHNA, CDR2 YSLEER. Deletions cut 4 bases from V and 9 bases from J, with 16 bases between. The CDR3 is made up of 14 amino acids. The CDR3 here is CASSPERAGGPQHF. In DNA, the CDR3 is TGCGCCAGCAGCCCCGAGAGGGCGGGGGGGCCCCAGCATTTT.

V gene TRBV18 combines with J gene TRBJ2-4, with 9 bases lining up with TRBD2. Germline trimming cut 3 bases from V and 8 bases from J; bases unmatched to any gene: 8. CDR1 and CDR2 from the germline V gene are KGHSH and LQKENI. CDR3 length: 15 residues. CDR3 residues: CASSPPLAGEDIQYF. In DNA form, the CDR3 reads TGTGCCAGCTCACCCCCTTTAGCGGGGGAGGACATTCAGTACTTC.

This chain connects TRBV7-6 to TRBJ1-1, with D uncertain. Per germline, CDR1 SGHVS and CDR2 FNYEAQ. V shed 7 bases and J shed 7 bases, with 16 bases lying between them. The CDR3 loop spans 13 amino acids. CDR3 loop: CASTPGPSGEAFF. The CDR3 DNA sequence: TGTGCCAGCACCCCAGGCCCGAGTGGTGAAGCTTTCTTT.

The rearrangement uses TRBV9 and TRBJ2-1, with 13 bases aligning to TRBD2. CDR3 size: 16 residues. Germline CDR1 reads SGDLS; CDR2 reads YYNGEE. J gave up 7 bases and V 4 bases, and 8 bases lay outside the gene matches. Here the CDR3 reads CASSSRTSGSRNEQFF. CDR3 nucleotides: TGTGCCAGCAGCAGCCGGACTAGCGGGAGTAGAAATGAGCAGTTCTTC.

This chain uses TRBV2 with TRBJ2-7, with 8 bases aligning to TRBD1. CDR1 is SNHLY, CDR2 FYNNEI, per germline. V was clipped by 10 bases and J by 7 bases; unmatched bases: 15. CDR3 size: 14 residues. CDR3 residues: CATTLQGGSREQYF. CDR3 DNA sequence: TGTGCCACCACCCTACAGGGGGGTTCCCGGGAGCAGTACTTC.